The 17 T cell receptor beta chains below all came from one sample that was sequenced in a study of blood T cell repertoires in COVID-19. Only in-frame clones appear in the TCRdb table, and some are missing; sequencing was by immunoSEQ multiplex PCR. The table shows some 160,000 clones, with 78% occurring only once. The sequencing input was peripheral blood. The receptor source for this set is a woman of 80 years or more with acute or convalescent COVID-19.

The rearrangement joins TRBV24-1 to TRBJ2-2; 8 nucleotides agree with TRBD2. Germline trimming cut 9 bases from V and 4 bases from J; bases unmatched to any gene: 9. The CDR3 runs to 15 residues. In germline, CDR1 is KGHDR, CDR2 SFDVKD. The CDR3 protein is CATPRGSGATGELFF. The CDR3, as DNA: TGTGCCACCCCTCGCGGTAGCGGGGCCACCGGGGAGCTGTTTTTT.

The V gene is TRBV6-1, the J gene TRBJ1-2; D is uncertain. This CDR3 region has 10 residues. The ends were cut back, 2 bases at V and 9 bases at J, with 4 bases in the middle. Germline V gene data show CDR1 as MNHNS and CDR2 as SASEGT. The CDR3 DNA follows: TGTGCCAGCAGTGAATGGCGCTACACCTTC. Protein: CASSEWRYTF.

The gene calls are TRBV5-1 and TRBJ2-1; TRBD1 agrees at 7 bases. Germline CDR1 is SGHRS and CDR2 is YFSETQ. This CDR3 is built from 15 residues. J gave up 3 bases and V 1 base, and 4 bases lay outside the gene matches. CDR3 coding DNA: TGCGCCAGCAGCTTGTCACAGGGGAACTACAATGAGCAGTTCTTC. It codes for CASSLSQGNYNEQFF.

The J gene is TRBJ2-3, the V gene TRBV7-3; D uncertain. The CDR3 runs to 12 residues. Germline values: CDR1 SGHTA, CDR2 FQGTGA. Trimming stripped 4 bases from V and 5 bases from J, with 7 bases between. CDR3 DNA: TGTGCCAGCAGCTCCCTCGGAGATACGCAGTATTTT. Its protein product is CASSSLGDTQYF.

The rearrangement uses TRBV5-1 and TRBJ1-3; TRBD1 agrees at 7 bases. V shed 0 bases, J shed 7 bases, and the junction held 7 bases outside the gene matches. CDR3 size: 15 residues. Germline CDR1 SGHRS, CDR2 YFSETQ. CDR3 loop: CASSLEQGRGNTIYF. CDR3 nucleotide sequence: TGCGCCAGCAGCTTGGAACAGGGGCGCGGCAACACCATATATTTT. The full variable domain, completed using reference TRBV5-1 and TRBJ1-3, is KAGVTQTPRYLIKTRGQQVTLSCSPISGHRSVSWYQQTPGQGLQFLFEYFSETQRNKGNFPGRFSGRQFSNSRSEMNVSTLELGDSALYLCASSLEQGRGNTIYFGEGSWLTVV.

This chain links TRBV12-3 or TRBV12-4 with TRBJ2-1; D is unresolved. The CDR3 spans 11 residues. V was shortened by 5 bases and J by 7 bases, with 6 bases between the two germline ends. The CDR3, as DNA: TGTGCCAGCAGTGAGACTAATGAGCAGTTCTTC. This codes for CASSETNEQFF.

The table lists this clone with a few counts. The chain couples TRBV10-2 to TRBJ1-4; no clear D gene. The V end lost 0 bases, the J end lost 10 bases, and 15 bases lay between the germline ends. Germline CDR1 WSHSY, CDR2 SAAADI. The CDR3 has 15 amino acids. In DNA, the CDR3 is TGCGCCAGCAGTGAGTCGACCAGGCTCATAGGAAAACTGTTTTTT. This gives the protein CASSESTRLIGKLFF.

This chain joins TRBV2 and TRBJ1-1, with 9 bases identical to TRBD1. The CDR3 runs to 14 residues. CDR1 and CDR2 (germline): SNHLY, FYNNEI. The ends lost 4 bases at V and 3 bases at J; junction bases unmatched: 3. Here the CDR3 reads CASSVHRGHTEAFF. CDR3 DNA sequence: TGTGCCAGCAGTGTCCACAGGGGGCACACTGAAGCTTTCTTT.

The rearrangement uses TRBV6-1 and TRBJ1-2; D uncertain. CDR1 is MNHNS, CDR2 SASEGT, per germline. Trimming removed 1 base from V and 4 bases from J, with 4 bases in between. This CDR3 is 12 amino acids long. CDR3 coding DNA: TGTGCCAGCAGTGAAGGGGCCTATGGCTACACCTTC. Translation gives CASSEGAYGYTF.

The chain combines TRBV6-5 with TRBJ1-4; 7 bases are shared with TRBD1. This CDR3 comprises 14 residues. Losses at the gene ends were 7 bases for V and 3 bases for J; bases not matched to a gene: 5. The germline gives CDR1 MNHEY, CDR2 SVGAGI. For the CDR3, the DNA is TGTGCCAGCAAAAGACAGGGACCTAATGAAAAACTGTTTTTT. Protein product: CASKRQGPNEKLFF.

The rearrangement uses TRBV7-9 and TRBJ1-3; a weak D match, TRBD1 (5 bases). Germline CDR1 and CDR2: SEHNR and FQNEAQ (reference sequence). The germline V and J ends were trimmed by 5 bases and 0 bases, with 11 bases remaining between them. The CDR3 spans 15 residues. Here the CDR3 DNA reads TGTGCCAGCAGCAAAACACAGGCCTCTGGAAACACCATATATTTT. Residues: CASSKTQASGNTIYF.

The genes are TRBV11-2 and TRBJ2-7; TRBD1 is a possible D gene (6 bases). CDR1 and CDR2 from the germline V gene are SGHAT and FQNNGV. The V and J ends lost 5 bases and 1 base respectively, with 15 bases between them. The CDR3 sequence is 15 residues long. The CDR3: CASSAPGTLSYEQYF. For the CDR3, the DNA is TGTGCCAGCAGCGCACCCGGGACACTATCCTACGAGCAGTACTTC.

The genes are TRBV7-8 and TRBJ2-7; possible D gene TRBD2, 7 bases. The CDR3 extends over 16 amino acids. The germline gives CDR1 SGHVS, CDR2 FQNEAQ. V lost 1 base and J lost 0, with 13 bases in between. For the CDR3, the DNA is TGTGCCAGCAGCTTAGGAGGGGGGGCCAGCTCCTACGAGCAGTACTTC. Translation: CASSLGGGASSYEQYF. The full variable domain, with the rest looked up from reference TRBV7-8 and TRBJ2-7, is GAGVSQSPRYKVAKRGQDVALRCDPISGHVSLFWYQQALGQGPEFLTYFQNEAQLDKSGLPSDRFFAERPEGSVSTLKIQRTQQEDSAVYLCASSLGGGASSYEQYFGPGTRLTVT.

Note on this clone: One end of the junction fails to match germline, which may point to a read error. The V and J genes are TRBV5-5 and TRBJ2-5; 7 nucleotides match TRBD2. The CDR3 is 13 residues long. Germline V lookup: CDR1 SGHKS, CDR2 YYEKEE (reference sequence). CDR3 sequence: CASSSQFEDRGDF. The CDR3 coding sequence is TGTGCCAGCAGCTCACAGTTCGAGGACCGGGGGGACTTC. The full variable domain, in which reference TRBV5-5 and TRBJ2-5 provide the parts outside the CDR3, is DAGVTQSPTHLIKTRGQQVTLRCSPISGHKSVSWYQQVLGQGPQFIFQYYEKEERGRGNFPDRFSARQFPNYSSELNVNALLLGDSALYLCASSSQFEDRGDFGPGTRLLVL.

The V call is TRBV5-1, the J call TRBJ2-7; TRBD2 aligns across 7 bases. There are 17 residues in the CDR3. V shed 5 bases, J shed 5 bases, and the junction held 19 bases outside the gene matches. Germline V gene lookup returns CDR1 SGHRS and CDR2 YFSETQ. The CDR3 reads CASSGVGAGAQQNEQYF. DNA for the CDR3: TGCGCCAGCAGTGGGGTAGGGGCGGGAGCGCAGCAAAACGAGCAGTACTTC.

The V gene is TRBV5-1, the J gene TRBJ1-2; 8 nucleotides line up with TRBD1. The CDR3 loop spans 16 amino acids. V lost 5 bases to trimming and J lost 0 bases; unmatched junction nucleotides: 9. Germline CDR1 and CDR2: SGHRS and YFSETQ. For the CDR3, the DNA is TGCGCCAGCAGGACATTCGGGACAGGAGCTAACTATGGCTACACCTTC. Amino acids: CASRTFGTGANYGYTF. The full variable domain, its missing parts supplied by reference TRBV5-1 and TRBJ1-2, is KAGVTQTPRYLIKTRGQQVTLSCSPISGHRSVSWYQQTPGQGLQFLFEYFSETQRNKGNFPGRFSGRQFSNSRSEMNVSTLELGDSALYLCASRTFGTGANYGYTFGSGTRLTVV.

This clone was seen once. The V call is TRBV19, the J call TRBJ2-5; 10 positions agree with TRBD2. CDR3 length: 15 residues. Looked up from germline, CDR1 is LNHDA and CDR2 is SQIVND (reference sequence). V shed 4 bases and J 5 bases; nucleotides not matched to a gene: 7. The CDR3 region is CASSTASGGKETQYF. In nucleotides, the CDR3 is TGTGCCAGTAGTACTGCTAGCGGGGGTAAGGAGACCCAGTACTTC. Supplemented by reference TRBV19 and TRBJ2-5, the full variable domain reads DGGITQSPKYLFRKEGQNVTLSCEQNLNHDAMYWYRQDPGQGLRLIYYSQIVNDFQKGDIAEGYSVSREKKESFPLTVTSAQKNPTAFYLCASSTASGGKETQYFGPGTRLLVL.